This TCR beta chain was recorded in a study of T cell changes during pregnancy in multiple sclerosis. Germline-derived CDR1 and CDR2 are LGHNA and YSLEER. The CDR3 covers 15 residues. V trimming: 1 base; J trimming: 8 bases; junction bases outside the gene matches: 7. In this sample, this clone turned up once. Sequencing was performed with immunoSEQ multiplex PCR; in TCRdb, only in-frame clones are kept and a portion is missing. The sample lists about 66,000 clones, approximately 90% seen once, with 1.5% in the top ten. This TCR was recovered from a female donor with multiple sclerosis, enrolled in a pregnancy study. The sequencing here drew on peripheral blood, taken in the third trimester of pregnancy. V gene TRBV4-3 combines with J gene TRBJ1-3; 8 bases are shared with TRBD1. In nucleotides, the CDR3 is TGCGCCAGCAGCCAAGGAGTCGACAGGGGAGACACCATATATTTT. It specifies CASSQGVDRGDTIYF.